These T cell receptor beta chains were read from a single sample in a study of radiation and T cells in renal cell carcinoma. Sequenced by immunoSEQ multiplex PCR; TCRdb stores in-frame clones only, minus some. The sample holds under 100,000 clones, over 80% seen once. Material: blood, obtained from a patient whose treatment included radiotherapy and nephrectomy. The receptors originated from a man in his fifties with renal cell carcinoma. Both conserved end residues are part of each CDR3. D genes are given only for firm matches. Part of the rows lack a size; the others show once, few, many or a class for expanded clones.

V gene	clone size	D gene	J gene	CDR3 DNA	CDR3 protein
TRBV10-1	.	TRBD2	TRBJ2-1	TGCGCCAGCAAACTCCTAGCGGGAGGGTACAATGAGCAGTTCTTC	CASKLLAGGYNEQFF
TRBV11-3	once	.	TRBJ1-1	TGTGCCAGCAGCTTAGACGGAAACACTGAAGCTTTCTTT	CASSLDGNTEAFF
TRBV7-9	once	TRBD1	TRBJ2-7	TGTGCCAGCAGCTCCTCGGGACAGGGCTACGAGCAGTACTTC	CASSSSGQGYEQYF
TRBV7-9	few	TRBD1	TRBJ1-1	TGTGCCAGCAATGGACAGGGGGCGGGTGAAGCTTTCTTT	CASNGQGAGEAFF
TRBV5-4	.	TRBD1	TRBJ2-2	TGTGCCAGCAGCTTGGCCCAGGGGGCACTCACCGGGGAGCTGTTTTTT	CASSLAQGALTGELFF
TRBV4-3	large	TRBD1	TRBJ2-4	TGCGCCAGCAGCCAAGATTCATCGTACGGGACAGGGGGCCAGAACATTCAGTACTTC	CASSQDSSYGTGGQNIQYF
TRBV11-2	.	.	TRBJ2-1	TGTGCCAGCAGCTTAGTCGGGGTAGTTCTGGGAAATGAGCAGTTCTTC	CASSLVGVVLGNEQFF
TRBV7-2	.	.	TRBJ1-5	TGTGCCAGCAGCTACCGGGGGGGGAATCAGCCCCAGCATTTT	CASSYRGGNQPQHF
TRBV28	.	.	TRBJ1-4	TGTGCCAGCAGGGGTTTATCAGTGGAGGAAAAACTGTTTTTT	CASRGLSVEEKLFF
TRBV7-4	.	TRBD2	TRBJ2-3	TGTGCCAGCAGTTTAGTAGCGGGACAAATAAGCAAGGATACGCAGTATTTT	CASSLVAGQISKDTQYF
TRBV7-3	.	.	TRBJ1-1	TGTGCCAGCAGCTTATTTACAGGGACCACTGAAGCTTTCTTT	CASSLFTGTTEAFF
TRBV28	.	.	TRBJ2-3	TGTGCCAGTAGCCCGGACAGAGACACAGATACGCAGTATTTT	CASSPDRDTDTQYF
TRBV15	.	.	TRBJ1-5	TGTGCCACCAGCAACCGGGACGGGAATCGGCCCCAGCATTTT	CATSNRDGNRPQHF
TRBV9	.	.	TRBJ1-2	TGTGCCAGCAGCGTAGGTCAGGCCCAAGGTGGCTACACCTTC	CASSVGQAQGGYTF
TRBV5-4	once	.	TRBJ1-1	TGTGCCAGCAGCTTCTTACGGGCAGGGGAGTTGAGCACTGAAGCTTTCTTT	CASSFLRAGELSTEAFF
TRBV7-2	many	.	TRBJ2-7	TGTGCCAGCAGCTTGGATCGGTCCTACGAGCAGTACTTC	CASSLDRSYEQYF
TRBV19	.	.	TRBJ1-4	TGTGCCAGTAGTATAGCCTCCGGGACCCAAACTGAAAAACTGTTTTTT	CASSIASGTQTEKLFF
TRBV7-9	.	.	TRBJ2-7	TGTGCCAGCACCCCCAGCTACTACGAGCAGTACTTC	CASTPSYYEQYF
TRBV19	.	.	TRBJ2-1	TGTGCCAGTAGTATAGCAGTCGGCAATGAGCAGTTCTTC	CASSIAVGNEQFF
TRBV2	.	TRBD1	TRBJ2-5	TGTGCCGGACAGGGTAGCAAAGAGACCCAGTACTTC	CAGQGSKETQYF
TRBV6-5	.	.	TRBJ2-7	TGTGCCAGCAGTTACTCTGTCGGGTTCTCCTACGAGCAGTACTTC	CASSYSVGFSYEQYF
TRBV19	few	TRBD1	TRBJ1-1	TGTGCCAGTAGCCTCTTGACAGGGGGGACTGAAGCTTTCTTT	CASSLLTGGTEAFF
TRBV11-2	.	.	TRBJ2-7	TGTGCCAGCAGCTCGAACCCCGGGGACGGATACGAGCAGTACTTC	CASSSNPGDGYEQYF
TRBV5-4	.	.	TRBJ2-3	TGTGCCAGCAGCTTACAGGGATTCGGCACAGATACGCAGTATTTT	CASSLQGFGTDTQYF
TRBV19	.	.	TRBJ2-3	TGTGCCTGCTCGTCTGGCAGCACAGATACGCAGTATTTT	CACSSGSTDTQYF
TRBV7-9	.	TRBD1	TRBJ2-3	TGTGCCAGCAGCTTAGCGCCAGGGGGCGGCACAGATACGCAGTATTTT	CASSLAPGGGTDTQYF
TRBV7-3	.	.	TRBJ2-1	TGTGCCAGCAGCTACGGGTGGTATAATGAGCAGTTCTTC	CASSYGWYNEQFF
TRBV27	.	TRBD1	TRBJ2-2	TGTGCCAGCAGTTTAATGGGACAGGGTGTGGAGCTGTTTTTT	CASSLMGQGVELFF
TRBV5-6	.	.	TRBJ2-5	TGTGCCAGCAGCCCATTTAGCGGAAGGGCCCAGTACTTC	CASSPFSGRAQYF
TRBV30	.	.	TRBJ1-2	TGTGCCTGGAGTCCCCGGGGGAACTATGGCTACACCTTC	CAWSPRGNYGYTF
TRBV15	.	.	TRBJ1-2	TGTGCCACCAGCATCCCTCTCTCCCAGGAACGGCGGAGCTATGGCTACACCTTC	CATSIPLSQERRSYGYTF
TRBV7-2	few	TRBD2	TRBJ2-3	TGTGCCAGCAGCTTAGGCCCATTAGCGGGGGTGAGCACAGATACGCAGTATTTT	CASSLGPLAGVSTDTQYF
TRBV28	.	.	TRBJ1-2	TGTGCCAGCAGTTTAGGGGCAGGTGGGCTTGGCTACACCTTC	CASSLGAGGLGYTF
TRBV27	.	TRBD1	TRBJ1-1	TGTGCCAGCAGCCTGACAGGGGGTGGCACTGGGACTGAAGCTTTCTTT	CASSLTGGGTGTEAFF
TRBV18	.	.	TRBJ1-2	TGTGCCAGCTCACAATCAGGGGAAAGCGGCTACACCTTC	CASSQSGESGYTF
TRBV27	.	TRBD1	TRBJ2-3	TGTGCCAGCAGTCTAGGACAGGGGAATTGGGATACGCAGTATTTT	CASSLGQGNWDTQYF
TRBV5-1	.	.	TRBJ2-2	TGCGCCAGCAGCTTGGAGCTGGCCGGGGAGCTGTTTTTT	CASSLELAGELFF
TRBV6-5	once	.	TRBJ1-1	TGTGCCAGCAGCCAGATGAACACTGAAGCTTTCTTT	CASSQMNTEAFF
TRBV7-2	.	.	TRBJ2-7	TGTGCCAGCAGCTCCCGACAGGTTTACGAGCAGTACTTC	CASSSRQVYEQYF
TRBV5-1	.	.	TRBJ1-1	TGCGCCAGCAGCCAGGGACATCGAGACACTGAAGCTTTCTTT	CASSQGHRDTEAFF
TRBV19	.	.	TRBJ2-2	TGTGCCAGTAGCATCCCTGACGGGAGTCACACCGGGGAGCTGTTTTTT	CASSIPDGSHTGELFF
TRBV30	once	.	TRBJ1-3	TGTGCCTGGAGTGTAGGGCCGCGAGAAAACACCATATATTTT	CAWSVGPRENTIYF
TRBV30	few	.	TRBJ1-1	TGTGCCTGGAATCGACGCGATTTGAAGTGGGGGTCTGAAGCTTTCTTT	CAWNRRDLKWGSEAFF
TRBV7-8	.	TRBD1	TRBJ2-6	TGTGCCAGCAGCTTACCCCGACAGGGGGCGGGTATAGATGGGGCCAACGTCCTGACTTTC	CASSLPRQGAGIDGANVLTF
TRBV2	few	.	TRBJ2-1	TGTGCCAGCAGTGACGCGGCAAATGAGCAGTTCTTC	CASSDAANEQFF
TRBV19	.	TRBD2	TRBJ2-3	TGTGCCAGTAGTATAACTAGCGGGATAAATACGCAGTATTTT	CASSITSGINTQYF
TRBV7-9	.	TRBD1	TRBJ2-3	TGTGCCAGCAGATGGACAGGGAATAACGCAGATACGCAGTATTTT	CASRWTGNNADTQYF
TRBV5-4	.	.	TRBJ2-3	TGTGCCAGCAGTTCTCCGGGCCCAAGGGGCACAGATACGCAGTATTTT	CASSSPGPRGTDTQYF
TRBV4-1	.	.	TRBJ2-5	TGCGCCAGCAGCCAATTCAGAGGGGAGACCCAGTACTTC	CASSQFRGETQYF
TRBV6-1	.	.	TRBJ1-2	TGTGCCAGCTGTGGCAGCTTTAAGGGCTATGGCTACACCTTC	CASCGSFKGYGYTF
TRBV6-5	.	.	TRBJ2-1	TGTGCCAGCAGTCCGGGACTCCCCAATGAGCAGTTCTTC	CASSPGLPNEQFF
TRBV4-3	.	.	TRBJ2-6	TGCGCCAGCAGCCCCACGTTCGCTTCTGGGGCCAACGTCCTGACTTTC	CASSPTFASGANVLTF
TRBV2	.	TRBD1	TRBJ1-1	TGTGCCAGCAGAGACGGGACAGGGGGACCGAACACTGAAGCTTTCTTT	CASRDGTGGPNTEAFF
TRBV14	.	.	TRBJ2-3	TGTGCCAGCAGCTATCAACAGGGTATAGGAGATACGCAGTATTTT	CASSYQQGIGDTQYF
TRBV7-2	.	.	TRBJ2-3	TGTGCCAGCAGCTTAGTAGGGGGAGGTAGCACAGATACGCAGTATTTT	CASSLVGGGSTDTQYF
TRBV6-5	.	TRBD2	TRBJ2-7	TGTGCCAGCAGTATTAGCGGGAGTGGGTACGAGCAGTACTTC	CASSISGSGYEQYF
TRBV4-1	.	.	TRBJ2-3	TGCGCCAGCAGCCAAGAGAAGATCCCAGGCAGCACAGATACGCAGTATTTT	CASSQEKIPGSTDTQYF
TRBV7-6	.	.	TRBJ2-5	TGTGCCAGCAGACAAGGCCAGGGGCAAACGGGGGAGACCCAGTACTTC	CASRQGQGQTGETQYF
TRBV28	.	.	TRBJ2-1	TGTGCCAGCAGCTGGGGACGGAATGAGCAGTTCTTC	CASSWGRNEQFF
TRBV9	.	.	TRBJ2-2	TGTGCCAGCAGCGTAAACCCGAACACCGGGGAGCTGTTTTTT	CASSVNPNTGELFF